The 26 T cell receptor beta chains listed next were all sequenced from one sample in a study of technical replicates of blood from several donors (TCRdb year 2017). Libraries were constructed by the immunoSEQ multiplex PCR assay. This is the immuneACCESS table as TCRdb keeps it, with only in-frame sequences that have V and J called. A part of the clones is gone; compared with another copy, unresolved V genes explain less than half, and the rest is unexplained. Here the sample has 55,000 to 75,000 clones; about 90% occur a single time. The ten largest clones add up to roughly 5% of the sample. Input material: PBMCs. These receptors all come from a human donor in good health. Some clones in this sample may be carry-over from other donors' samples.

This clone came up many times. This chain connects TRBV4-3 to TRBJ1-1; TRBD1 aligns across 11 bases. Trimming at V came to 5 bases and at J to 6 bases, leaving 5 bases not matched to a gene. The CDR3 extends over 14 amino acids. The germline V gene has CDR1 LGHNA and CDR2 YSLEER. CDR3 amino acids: CASSLGTGGAEAFF. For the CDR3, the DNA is TGCGCCAGCAGCTTAGGGACAGGGGGTGCTGAAGCTTTCTTT.

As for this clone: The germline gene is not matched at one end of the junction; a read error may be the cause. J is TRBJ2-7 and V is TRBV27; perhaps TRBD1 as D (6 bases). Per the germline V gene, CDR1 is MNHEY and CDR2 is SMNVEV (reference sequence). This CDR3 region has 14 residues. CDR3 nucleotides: TGTGCCAGCAGTTTTCTGGGGGCTTCCTTCGAGCAGTACTTC. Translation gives CASSFLGASFEQYF.

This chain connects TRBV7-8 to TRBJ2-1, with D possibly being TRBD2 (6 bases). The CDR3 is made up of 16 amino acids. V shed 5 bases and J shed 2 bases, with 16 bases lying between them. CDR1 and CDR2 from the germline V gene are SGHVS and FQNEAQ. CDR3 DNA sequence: TGTGCCAGCAGCCTCGGTGGGGCGGGGCCCTACAATGAGCAGTTCTTC. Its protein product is CASSLGGAGPYNEQFF.

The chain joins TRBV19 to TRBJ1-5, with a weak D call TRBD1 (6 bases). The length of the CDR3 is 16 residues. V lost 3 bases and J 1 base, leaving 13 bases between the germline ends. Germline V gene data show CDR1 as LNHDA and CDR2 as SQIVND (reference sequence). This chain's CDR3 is CASSIPGAWSNQPQHF. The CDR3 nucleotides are TGTGCCAGTAGTATCCCAGGGGCTTGGAGCAATCAGCCCCAGCATTTT.

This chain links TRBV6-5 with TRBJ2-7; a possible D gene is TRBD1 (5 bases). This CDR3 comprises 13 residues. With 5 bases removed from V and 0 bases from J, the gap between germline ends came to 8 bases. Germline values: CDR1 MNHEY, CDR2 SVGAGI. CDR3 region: CASSRRASYEQYF. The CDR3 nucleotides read TGTGCCAGCAGTCGCAGGGCCTCCTACGAGCAGTACTTC.

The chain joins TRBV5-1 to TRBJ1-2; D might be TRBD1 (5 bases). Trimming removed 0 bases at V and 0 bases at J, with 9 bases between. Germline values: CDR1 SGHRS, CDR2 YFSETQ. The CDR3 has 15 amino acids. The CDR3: CASSLGGAPNYGYTF. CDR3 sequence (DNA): TGCGCCAGCAGCTTGGGTGGGGCTCCTAACTATGGCTACACCTTC.

The CDR3 DNA reads TGTGCCAGCAAGGTCGGCGGGAGTTGGGATGAGCAGTTCTTC. The encoded protein is CASKVGGSWDEQFF. V is TRBV7-2 and J is TRBJ2-1, with TRBD2 identical over 7 bases. This CDR3 region has 14 residues. V was pared by 7 bases and J by 8 bases, with 11 bases of the junction left unmatched. Germline values: CDR1 SGHTA, CDR2 FQGNSA. Based on the CDR3 plus reference TRBV7-2 and TRBJ2-1, the full variable domain is GAGVSQSPSNKVTEKGKDVELRCDPISGHTALYWYRQSLGQGLEFLIYFQGNSAPDKSGLPSDRFSAERTGGSVSTLTIQRTQQEDSAVYLCASKVGGSWDEQFFGPGTRLTVL.

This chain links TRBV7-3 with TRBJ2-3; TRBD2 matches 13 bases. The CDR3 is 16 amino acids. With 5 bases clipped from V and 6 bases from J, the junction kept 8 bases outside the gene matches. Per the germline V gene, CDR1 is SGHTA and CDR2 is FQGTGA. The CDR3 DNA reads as TGTGCCAGCAGCCTAGGACTAGCGGGGGTGACGGATACGCAGTATTTT. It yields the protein CASSLGLAGVTDTQYF. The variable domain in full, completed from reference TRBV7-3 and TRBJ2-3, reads GAGVSQTPSNKVTEKGKYVELRCDPISGHTALYWYRQSLGQGPEFLIYFQGTGAADDSGLPNDRFFAVRPEGSVSTLKIQRTERGDSAVYLCASSLGLAGVTDTQYFGPGTRLTVL.

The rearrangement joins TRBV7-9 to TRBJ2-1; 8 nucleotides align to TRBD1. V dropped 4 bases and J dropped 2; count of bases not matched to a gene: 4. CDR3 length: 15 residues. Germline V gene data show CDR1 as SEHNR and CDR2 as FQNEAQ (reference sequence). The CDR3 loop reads CASSSPGGPYNEQFF. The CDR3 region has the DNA TGTGCCAGCAGCTCCCCAGGGGGCCCCTACAATGAGCAGTTCTTC. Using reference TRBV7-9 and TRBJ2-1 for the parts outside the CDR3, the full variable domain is DTGVSQNPRHKITKRGQNVTFRCDPISEHNRLYWYRQTLGQGPEFLTYFQNEAQLEKSRLLSDRFSAERPKGSFSTLEIQRTEQGDSAMYLCASSSPGGPYNEQFFGPGTRLTVL.

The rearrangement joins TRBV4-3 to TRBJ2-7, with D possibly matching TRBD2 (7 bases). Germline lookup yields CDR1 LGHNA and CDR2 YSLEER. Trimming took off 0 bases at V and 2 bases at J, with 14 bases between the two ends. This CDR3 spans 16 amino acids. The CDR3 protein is CASSQDRGAYPYEQYF. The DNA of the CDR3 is TGCGCCAGCAGCCAAGATCGGGGGGCCTACCCCTACGAGCAGTACTTC.

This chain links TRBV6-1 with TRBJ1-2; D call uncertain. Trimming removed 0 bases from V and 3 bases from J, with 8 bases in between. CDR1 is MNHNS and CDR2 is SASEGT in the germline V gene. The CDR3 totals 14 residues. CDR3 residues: CASSEAAGDYGYTF. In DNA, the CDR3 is TGTGCCAGCAGTGAAGCCGCAGGTGACTATGGCTACACCTTC.

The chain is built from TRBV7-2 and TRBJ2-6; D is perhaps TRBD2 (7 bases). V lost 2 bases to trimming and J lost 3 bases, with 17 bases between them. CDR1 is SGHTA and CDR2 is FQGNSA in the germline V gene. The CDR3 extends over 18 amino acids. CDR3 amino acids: CASSLRKGGELGANVLTF. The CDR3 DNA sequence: TGTGCCAGCAGCTTAAGGAAAGGGGGGGAGCTTGGGGCCAACGTCCTGACTTTC.

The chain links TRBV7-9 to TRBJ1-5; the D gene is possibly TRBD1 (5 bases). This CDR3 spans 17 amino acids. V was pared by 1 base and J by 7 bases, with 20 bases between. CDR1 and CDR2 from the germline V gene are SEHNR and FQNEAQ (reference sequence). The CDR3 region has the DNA TGTGCCAGCAGCTTAGTGAGCCCTTTGGGGCGAGACCAGCCCCAGCATTTT. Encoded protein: CASSLVSPLGRDQPQHF.

Written as DNA, the CDR3 is TGTGCCAGCCGTCCATGGGGGCGCCAAGAGACCCAGTACTTC. It codes for CASRPWGRQETQYF. The chain is built from TRBV6-5 and TRBJ2-5; possibly TRBD1 for D (6 bases). This CDR3 is 14 amino acids long. V was trimmed by 8 bases and J by 1 base, leaving 14 bases between them. Per the germline V gene, CDR1 is MNHEY and CDR2 is SVGAGI.

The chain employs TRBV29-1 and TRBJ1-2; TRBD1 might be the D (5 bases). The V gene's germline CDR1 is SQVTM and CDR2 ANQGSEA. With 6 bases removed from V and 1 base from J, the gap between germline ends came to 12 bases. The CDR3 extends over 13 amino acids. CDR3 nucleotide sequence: TGCAGCGTGAGTGACAGCAGTAACTATGGCTACACCTTC. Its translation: CSVSDSSNYGYTF.

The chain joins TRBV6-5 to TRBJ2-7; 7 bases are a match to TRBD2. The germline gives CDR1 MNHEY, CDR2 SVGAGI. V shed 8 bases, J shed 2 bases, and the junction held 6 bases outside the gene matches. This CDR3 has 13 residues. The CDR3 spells CASSGGHTYEQYF. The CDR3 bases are TGTGCCAGCTCGGGAGGTCACACCTACGAGCAGTACTTC.

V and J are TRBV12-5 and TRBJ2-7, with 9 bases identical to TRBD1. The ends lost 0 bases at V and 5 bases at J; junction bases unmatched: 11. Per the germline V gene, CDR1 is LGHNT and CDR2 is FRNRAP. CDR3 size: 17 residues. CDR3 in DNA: TGTGCTAGTGGTTTGGTACCCTCAGGACAGGGGTCCCACGAGCAGTACTTC. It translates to CASGLVPSGQGSHEQYF.

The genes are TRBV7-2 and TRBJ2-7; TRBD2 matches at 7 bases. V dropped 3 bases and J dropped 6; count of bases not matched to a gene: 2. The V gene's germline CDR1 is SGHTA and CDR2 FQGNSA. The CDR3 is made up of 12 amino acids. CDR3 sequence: CASSFGRGEQYF. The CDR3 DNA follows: TGTGCCAGCAGCTTTGGGAGGGGCGAGCAGTACTTC.

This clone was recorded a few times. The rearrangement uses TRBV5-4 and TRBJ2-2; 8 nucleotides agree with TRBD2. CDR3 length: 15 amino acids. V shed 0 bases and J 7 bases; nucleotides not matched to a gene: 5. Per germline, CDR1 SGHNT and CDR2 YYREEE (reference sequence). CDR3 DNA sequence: TGTGCCAGCAGCTTGGAATCTGCGGGGGGCGGGGAGCTGTTTTTT. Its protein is CASSLESAGGGELFF.

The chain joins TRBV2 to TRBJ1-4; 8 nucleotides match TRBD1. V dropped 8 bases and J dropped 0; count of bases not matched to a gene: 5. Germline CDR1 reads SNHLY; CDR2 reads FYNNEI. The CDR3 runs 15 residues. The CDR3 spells CASQRQGTTNEKLFF. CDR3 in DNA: TGTGCCAGCCAGCGACAGGGGACAACTAATGAAAAACTGTTTTTT.

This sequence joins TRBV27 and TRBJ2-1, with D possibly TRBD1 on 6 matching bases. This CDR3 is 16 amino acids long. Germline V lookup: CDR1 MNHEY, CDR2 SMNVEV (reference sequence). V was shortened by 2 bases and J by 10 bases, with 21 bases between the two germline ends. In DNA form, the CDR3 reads TGTGCCAGCAGTTTAGACTCCCGGACAGCGCCCTCGGAGCAGTTCTTC. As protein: CASSLDSRTAPSEQFF.

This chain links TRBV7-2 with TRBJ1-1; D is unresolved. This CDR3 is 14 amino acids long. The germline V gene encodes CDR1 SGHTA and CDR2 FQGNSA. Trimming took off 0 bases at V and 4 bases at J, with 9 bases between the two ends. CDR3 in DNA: TGTGCCAGCAGCTTAGCCTCGCGGGGCACTGAAGCTTTCTTT. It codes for CASSLASRGTEAFF. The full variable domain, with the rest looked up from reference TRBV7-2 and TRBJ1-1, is GAGVSQSPSNKVTEKGKDVELRCDPISGHTALYWYRQSLGQGLEFLIYFQGNSAPDKSGLPSDRFSAERTGGSVSTLTIQRTQQEDSAVYLCASSLASRGTEAFFGQGTRLTVV.

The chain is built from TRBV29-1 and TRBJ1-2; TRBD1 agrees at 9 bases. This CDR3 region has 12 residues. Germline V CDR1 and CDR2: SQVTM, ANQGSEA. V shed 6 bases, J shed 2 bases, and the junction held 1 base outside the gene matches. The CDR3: CSVTGGNYGYTF. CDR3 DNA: TGCAGCGTAACAGGGGGCAACTATGGCTACACCTTC.

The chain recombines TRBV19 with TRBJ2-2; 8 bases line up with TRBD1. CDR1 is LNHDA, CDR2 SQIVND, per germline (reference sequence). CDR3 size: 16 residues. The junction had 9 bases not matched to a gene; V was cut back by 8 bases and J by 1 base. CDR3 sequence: CASETGALKNTGELFF. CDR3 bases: TGTGCCAGTGAGACAGGGGCCCTTAAGAACACCGGGGAGCTGTTTTTT.

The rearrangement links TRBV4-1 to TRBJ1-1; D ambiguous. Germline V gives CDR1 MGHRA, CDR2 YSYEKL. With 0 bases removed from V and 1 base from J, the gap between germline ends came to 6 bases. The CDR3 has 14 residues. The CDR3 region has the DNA TGCGCCAGCAGCCAAGATCTCTGGAACACTGAAGCTTTCTTT. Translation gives CASSQDLWNTEAFF.

CDR3 loop: CASSRQNTEAFF. The CDR3 nucleotides are TGTGCCAGCAGTAGACAGAACACTGAAGCTTTCTTT. The chain combines TRBV6-1 with TRBJ1-1, with no clear D. Germline CDR1 reads MNHNS; CDR2 reads SASEGT. V was shortened by 5 bases and J by 1 base, with 5 bases between the two germline ends. This CDR3 is built from 12 residues.